These 27 T cell receptor beta chains were sequenced from one sample in a study of blood T cell repertoires in COVID-19. The data were produced by immunoSEQ multiplex PCR, yet TCRdb's version contains in-frame clones alone and is incomplete. Of tens of thousands of clones listed, roughly 84% are singletons. Sequencing was done on a sample of peripheral blood. All receptors derive from a woman between 55 and 75 years old with acute or convalescent COVID-19.

This chain links TRBV7-2 with TRBJ1-5; a weak D match, TRBD1 (5 bases). Looked up from germline, CDR1 is SGHTA and CDR2 is FQGNSA. The CDR3 sequence is 15 residues long. V gave up 3 bases and J gave up 6 bases, with 15 bases separating them. The DNA for the CDR3 is TGTGCCAGCAGCTTCGCGGGGGTGGCAGTTCAGCCCCAGCATTTT. It encodes CASSFAGVAVQPQHF.

The table lists this clone with a few counts. The rearrangement links TRBV7-9 to TRBJ1-3; 9 bases are shared with TRBD1. Per the germline V gene, CDR1 is SEHNR and CDR2 is FQNEAQ (reference sequence). V lost 5 bases, J lost 2 bases, and 4 bases stayed unmatched. This CDR3 has 15 amino acids. CDR3 nucleotides: TGTGCCAGCAGCCCCGGGACAGGGCCTGGAAACACCATATATTTT. Residues: CASSPGTGPGNTIYF.

The genes are TRBV11-2 and TRBJ2-2; D remains ambiguous. The CDR3 loop spans 13 amino acids. V lost 4 bases and J 0 bases, leaving 3 bases between the germline ends. CDR1 is SGHAT, CDR2 FQNNGV, per germline. CDR3 DNA: TGTGCCAGCAGCTACTCGAACACCGGGGAGCTGTTTTTT. This encodes CASSYSNTGELFF.

This clone occurred once. The chain is built from TRBV29-1 and TRBJ2-1; either TRBD1 or TRBD2 may supply D (5 bases each). This CDR3 contains 14 residues. V lost 4 bases and J lost 9, with 19 bases in between. CDR1 is SQVTM, CDR2 ANQGSEA, per germline. The CDR3 protein is CSVGEGRVSGEQFF. The CDR3 DNA sequence: TGCAGCGTTGGAGAGGGCAGGGTCTCCGGTGAGCAGTTCTTC.

V is TRBV19 and J is TRBJ1-6; 12 bases align to TRBD1. In germline, CDR1 is LNHDA, CDR2 SQIVND (reference sequence). After removal of 5 bases from V and 6 bases from J, the junction contained 2 bases not matched to a gene. The CDR3 totals 15 residues. CDR3 sequence reads: CASSLGQGANSPLHF. DNA for the CDR3: TGTGCCAGTAGTTTGGGACAGGGGGCTAATTCACCCCTCCACTTT.

V is TRBV2 and J is TRBJ2-5; 12 bases agree with TRBD1. Germline values: CDR1 SNHLY, CDR2 FYNNEI. This CDR3 is built from 13 residues. V trimming: 10 bases; J trimming: 4 bases; junction bases outside the gene matches: 4. This CDR3 is CATRDRGPETQYF. Here the CDR3 DNA reads TGTGCCACCCGGGACAGGGGGCCAGAGACCCAGTACTTC.

The count of this clone is one. The chain couples TRBV5-4 to TRBJ2-7; 14 bases map to TRBD2. There are 17 residues in the CDR3. Germline V CDR1 and CDR2: SGHNT, YYREEE (reference sequence). The V segment lost 4 bases and the J segment 2 bases; nucleotides outside the gene matches: 8. In DNA, the CDR3 is TGTGCCAGCAGCGATAGAGGGACTAGCGGGGGCCCCTACGAGCAGTACTTC. It yields the protein CASSDRGTSGGPYEQYF.

This clone showed up just once. This rearrangement joins TRBV5-1 to TRBJ2-7; 13 bases map to TRBD2. The germline CDR1 and CDR2 sequences are SGHRS and YFSETQ. Losses at the gene ends were 0 bases for V and 3 bases for J; bases not matched to a gene: 3. The CDR3 length is 16 residues. The CDR3, as DNA: TGCGCCAGCAGCTTGGGGACTAGCGGGGGTAGCTACGAGCAGTACTTC. This codes for CASSLGTSGGSYEQYF.

The chain links TRBV19 to TRBJ2-4, with D perhaps matching TRBD2 (7 bases). V gave up 8 bases and J gave up 7 bases, with 24 bases separating them. This CDR3 spans 16 amino acids. Per germline, CDR1 LNHDA and CDR2 SQIVND (reference sequence). CDR3 amino acids: CASSPRGGASGNIQYF. The DNA of the CDR3 is TGTGCCAGTTCCCCCAGAGGGGGGGCGTCCGGGAACATTCAGTACTTC. The full variable domain, with the rest looked up from reference TRBV19 and TRBJ2-4, is DGGITQSPKYLFRKEGQNVTLSCEQNLNHDAMYWYRQDPGQGLRLIYYSQIVNDFQKGDIAEGYSVSREKKESFPLTVTSAQKNPTAFYLCASSPRGGASGNIQYFGAGTRLSVL.

The chain employs TRBV6-1 and TRBJ1-2, with TRBD1 matching 8 bases. The trim removed 1 base at V and 3 bases at J, leaving 4 bases unmatched. CDR3 length equals 15 residues. Germline CDR1 MNHNS, CDR2 SASEGT. The CDR3 is CASSEGDRRYYGYTF. As DNA, the CDR3 is TGTGCCAGCAGTGAAGGGGACAGGAGATACTATGGCTACACCTTC.

The V and J genes are TRBV21-1 and TRBJ1-2; the DNA was not used to check the table's D call, TRBD1. TRBV21-1 is shown as a pseudogene. The CDR3 runs 15 residues. The CDR3 DNA reads TGTGCCAGCAGCACTCGGGACAGGGGGCGTCGAGGCTACACCTTC. This encodes CASSTRDRGRRGYTF.

CDR3 in amino acids: CASSRGMTFGYTF. The CDR3 nucleotides are TGTGCCAGCAGCCGCGGGATGACTTTTGGCTACACCTTC. The chain joins TRBV7-8 to TRBJ1-2; D call uncertain. The ends were cut back, 5 bases at V and 7 bases at J, with 14 bases in the middle. CDR3 length equals 13 residues. The V gene's germline CDR1 is SGHVS and CDR2 FQNEAQ.

This clone was detected once. This chain joins TRBV6-5 and TRBJ1-3; weak D call: TRBD1 (5 bases). Germline CDR1 and CDR2: MNHEY and SVGAGI. Trimming removed 6 bases from V and 4 bases from J, with 10 bases in between. This CDR3 contains 13 residues. Written as DNA, the CDR3 is TGTGCCAGCAGGCAAAGACAGGGAAACACCATATATTTT. Protein product: CASRQRQGNTIYF.

The rearrangement joins TRBV4-2 to TRBJ2-1, with TRBD2 matching over 8 bases. Germline V lookup: CDR1 LGHNA, CDR2 YNFKEQ. The CDR3 totals 16 residues. V dropped 1 base and J dropped 2; count of bases not matched to a gene: 4. The CDR3 protein is CASSQARGDPYNEQFF. The CDR3 DNA reads as TGTGCCAGCAGCCAAGCGCGGGGGGACCCCTACAATGAGCAGTTCTTC.

The chain combines TRBV7-6 with TRBJ2-3; 14 positions agree with TRBD2. The CDR3 length is 17 residues. Unmatched junction bases numbered 8, after V lost 5 bases and J lost 4 bases. Germline values: CDR1 SGHVS, CDR2 FNYEAQ. CDR3: CASSRRTSGGTADTQYF. The CDR3 DNA is TGTGCCAGCAGCAGGAGGACTAGCGGGGGGACCGCAGATACGCAGTATTTT.

This clone showed up just once. The chain combines TRBV5-1 with TRBJ1-4; 7 nucleotides match TRBD1. The CDR3 is 15 amino acids. Germline V gene sequence: CDR1 SGHRS, CDR2 YFSETQ. Losses at the gene ends were 2 bases for V and 7 bases for J; bases not matched to a gene: 8. Here the CDR3 DNA reads TGCGCCAGCAGCTTTAATCCAGGGGGGAGTGAAAAACTGTTTTTT. It yields the protein CASSFNPGGSEKLFF.

The chain employs TRBV7-3 and TRBJ2-2; 9 positions match TRBD1. Germline V gives CDR1 SGHTA, CDR2 FQGTGA. CDR3 length equals 15 residues. The J segment lost 7 bases and the V segment lost 6 bases, leaving 9 bases of the junction unmatched. CDR3 sequence: CASSSGTGSVGELFF. DNA for the CDR3: TGTGCCAGCAGTTCCGGGACAGGGTCTGTCGGGGAGCTGTTTTTT.

The chain employs TRBV6-5 and TRBJ1-1; the D is unclear. The CDR3 has 12 residues. Trimming left V 5 bases short and J 3 bases short, with 7 bases between. The germline V gene encodes CDR1 MNHEY and CDR2 SVGAGI. The CDR3 DNA sequence: TGTGCCAGCAGTCACATTTACACTGAAGCTTTCTTT. Translation: CASSHIYTEAFF.

The gene calls are TRBV2 and TRBJ2-3, with D perhaps matching TRBD1 (6 bases). The length of the CDR3 is 14 residues. Germline CDR1 SNHLY, CDR2 FYNNEI. The ends were cut back, 6 bases at V and 2 bases at J, with 12 bases in the middle. CDR3 loop: CASRGALFTDTQYF. The CDR3 nucleotides are TGTGCCAGCAGGGGGGCCCTCTTCACAGATACGCAGTATTTT. Looking up the rest from reference TRBV2 and TRBJ2-3 gives the full variable domain: EPEVTQTPSHQVTQMGQEVILRCVPISNHLYFYWYRQILGQKVEFLVSFYNNEISEKSEIFDDQFSVERPDGSNFTLKIRSTKLEDSAMYFCASRGALFTDTQYFGPGTRLTVL.

The V and J genes are TRBV3-1 (or the pseudogene TRBV3-2) and TRBJ1-1, with D hard to call. CDR3 length: 14 residues. Germline V CDR1 and CDR2: LGHDT, YNNKEL (reference sequence). Deletions cut 1 base from V and 5 bases from J, with 11 bases between. The CDR3 region is CASSQGRGKTEAFF. For the CDR3, the DNA is TGTGCCAGCAGCCAAGGCCGGGGTAAGACTGAAGCTTTCTTT.

CDR3 region: CASSQGAEKLFF. Written as DNA, the CDR3 is TGTGCCAGCAGCCAAGGCGCTGAAAAACTGTTTTTT. J is TRBJ1-4 and V is TRBV3-1 (or the pseudogene TRBV3-2); D gene unclear. The germline V and J ends were trimmed by 1 base and 7 bases, with 4 bases remaining between them. The CDR3 has 12 residues. The V gene's germline CDR1 is LGHDT and CDR2 YNNKEL (reference sequence).

The V call is TRBV7-9, the J call TRBJ1-1; TRBD1 matches at 8 bases. From germline, CDR1 is SEHNR and CDR2 FQNEAQ (reference sequence). V dropped 7 bases and J dropped 0; count of bases not matched to a gene: 13. This CDR3 has 17 amino acids. The CDR3 is CASTPIPGGPVNTEAFF. The CDR3 DNA sequence: TGTGCCAGCACACCTATTCCAGGGGGCCCAGTGAACACTGAAGCTTTCTTT.

This sequence joins TRBV5-1 and TRBJ1-1; D uncertain. Germline CDR1 SGHRS, CDR2 YFSETQ. V was pared by 3 bases and J by 2 bases, with 11 bases between. This CDR3 has 14 residues. CDR3 bases: TGCGCCAGCAGCTGGAATGCGGGAAACACTGAAGCTTTCTTT. Translated, it gives CASSWNAGNTEAFF.

The DNA for the CDR3 is TGTGCCAGCAGCCAAGCGGGGGTTGGTCAGCCCCAGCATTTT. Protein: CASSQAGVGQPQHF. V and J are TRBV3-1 (or the pseudogene TRBV3-2) and TRBJ1-5; a possible D gene is TRBD1 (5 bases). The CDR3 runs to 14 residues. V lost 1 base to trimming and J lost 6 bases, with 10 bases between them. Germline loops: CDR1 LGHDT, CDR2 YNNKEL (reference sequence).

The chain couples TRBV5-1 to TRBJ1-1; TRBD1 matches 8 bases. This CDR3 is 15 amino acids long. Losses at the gene ends were 4 bases for V and 3 bases for J; bases not matched to a gene: 8. Germline lookup yields CDR1 SGHRS and CDR2 YFSETQ. As DNA, the CDR3 is TGCGCCAGCAGCCTCCAGACAGGGGTTTACACTGAAGCTTTCTTT. Translated: CASSLQTGVYTEAFF. Looking up the rest from reference TRBV5-1 and TRBJ1-1 gives the full variable domain: KAGVTQTPRYLIKTRGQQVTLSCSPISGHRSVSWYQQTPGQGLQFLFEYFSETQRNKGNFPGRFSGRQFSNSRSEMNVSTLELGDSALYLCASSLQTGVYTEAFFGQGTRLTVV.

This clone came up a few times. The chain combines TRBV5-1 with TRBJ1-1, with TRBD1 matching over 7 bases. CDR1 SGHRS and CDR2 YFSETQ come from the germline V gene. This CDR3 is built from 13 residues. V gave up 4 bases and J gave up 4 bases; unmatched junction bases: 4. The CDR3 spells CASSVTGSTEAFF. CDR3 in DNA: TGCGCCAGCAGCGTGACAGGGAGCACTGAAGCTTTCTTT.

V is TRBV6-5 and J is TRBJ2-1; D ambiguous. The CDR3 runs 12 residues. Germline V gives CDR1 MNHEY, CDR2 SVGAGI. The ends were cut back, 6 bases at V and 7 bases at J, with 10 bases in the middle. Here the CDR3 reads CASRAYRNEQFF. The CDR3 bases are TGTGCCAGCAGAGCGTACCGGAATGAGCAGTTCTTC.